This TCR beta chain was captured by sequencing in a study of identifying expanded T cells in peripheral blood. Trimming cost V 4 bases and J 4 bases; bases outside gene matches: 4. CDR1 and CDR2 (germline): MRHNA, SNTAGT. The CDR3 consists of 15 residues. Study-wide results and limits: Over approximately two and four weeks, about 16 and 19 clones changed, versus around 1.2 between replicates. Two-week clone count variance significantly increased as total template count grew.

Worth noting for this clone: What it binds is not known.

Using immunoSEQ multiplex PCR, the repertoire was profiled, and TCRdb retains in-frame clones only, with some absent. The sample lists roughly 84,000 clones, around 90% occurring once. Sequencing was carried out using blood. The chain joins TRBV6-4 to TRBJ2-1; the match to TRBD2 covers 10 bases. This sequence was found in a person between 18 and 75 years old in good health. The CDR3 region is CASSVSAGGYNEQFF. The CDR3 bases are TGTGCCAGCAGTGTGTCAGCGGGAGGGTACAATGAGCAGTTCTTC.